A selection of T cell receptor beta chains follows, all from one sample in a study of blood T cell repertoires in COVID-19. Sequencing used immunoSEQ multiplex PCR; TCRdb keeps in-frame clones, though not all of them. Here the sample spans over 400,000 clones, roughly nine tenths being singletons. The specimen sequenced was PBMCs or T cells enriched from blood (not recorded which). Every receptor here comes from a woman aged 60-75 years who had recovered from COVID-19. Both conserved end residues are part of each CDR3. D genes are given only for firm matches. The listing skips clone size in some rows; elsewhere it reads once, few, many or a size class.

J gene | D gene | clone size | V gene | CDR3 DNA | CDR3 protein
TRBJ2-1 | NA | once | TRBV7-2 | TGTGCCAGCAGCCCTAGGGGTGGGGGGTACAATGAGCAGTTCTTC | CASSPRGGGYNEQFF
TRBJ2-5 | NA | NA | TRBV5-4 | TGTGCCAGCATGGGGGCACCCCATGAGACCCAGTACTTC | CASMGAPHETQYF
TRBJ1-2 | TRBD1 | NA | TRBV24-1 | TGTGCCACCAGTGAGCGCCCAGGGACAGGTCTCCCAGGGGGTAACTATGGCTACACCTTC | CATSERPGTGLPGGNYGYTF
TRBJ2-7 | NA | NA | TRBV2 | TGTGCCACCAAATTGACAGTAACTTCCTACGAGCAGTACTTC | CATKLTVTSYEQYF
TRBJ1-6 | NA | NA | TRBV5-1 | TGCGCCAGCAGCTTGCAGGAGGGGAATTCACCCCTCCACTTT | CASSLQEGNSPLHF
TRBJ1-1 | TRBD1 | NA | TRBV5-1 | TGCGCCAGCAGCTTGGTGGGGACAGGGTCTAGGAACACTGAAGCTTTCTTT | CASSLVGTGSRNTEAFF
TRBJ2-1 | NA | NA | TRBV5-8 | TGTGCCAGCAGCATCCCTCCGTTCCCGGTCGATGAGCAGTTCTTC | CASSIPPFPVDEQFF
TRBJ2-1 | NA | NA | TRBV12-5 | TGTGCTAGTGGTTCCATTACTCAGGGGAATGAGCAGTTCTTC | CASGSITQGNEQFF
TRBJ2-7 | TRBD2 | NA | TRBV7-8 | TGTGCCAGCAGCTTACAGCGGGGCAGCTCCTACGAGCAGTACTTC | CASSLQRGSSYEQYF
TRBJ2-1 | TRBD1 | once | TRBV24-1 | TGTGCCACCAGTGGAGGGACAGGGACCTACAATGAGCAGTTCTTC | CATSGGTGTYNEQFF
TRBJ2-4 | NA | NA | TRBV5-1 | TGCGCCAGCAGCTCGGACTCTAGTGAAGCCAAAAACATTCAGTACTTC | CASSSDSSEAKNIQYF
TRBJ2-1 | TRBD1 | NA | TRBV24-1 | TGTGCCACCAGTGATTGGGGGACAGGGGAAGGCAATGAGCAGTTCTTC | CATSDWGTGEGNEQFF
TRBJ2-5 | NA | NA | TRBV2 | TGTGCCAGCAGTGTATTACGAGGAGAGACCCAGTACTTC | CASSVLRGETQYF
TRBJ2-3 | TRBD2 | NA | TRBV7-2 | TGTGCCAGCAGTTTCCTAGCGGGCGTCACGACAGATACGCAGTATTTT | CASSFLAGVTTDTQYF
TRBJ1-5 | NA | NA | TRBV7-8 | TGTGCCAGCAGCCGTACGGACAGATATAGCAATCAGCCCCAGCATTTT | CASSRTDRYSNQPQHF
TRBJ1-3 | TRBD1 | NA | TRBV18 | TGTGCCAGCTCACTCGGACAGGGCTCGGGCACCATATATTTT | CASSLGQGSGTIYF
TRBJ1-2 | TRBD1 | NA | TRBV11-2 | TGTGCCAGCAGCCCCACTCCGGGACAGTCTTCTAACTATGGCTACACCTTC | CASSPTPGQSSNYGYTF
TRBJ1-6 | NA | NA | TRBV3-1/TRBV3-2 | TGTGCCAGCAGCTTGGACAGCCCCTATAATTCACCCCTCCACTTT | CASSLDSPYNSPLHF
TRBJ2-7 | NA | NA | TRBV29-1 | TGCAGCGTTGTACGGGGTGATTGGCCCTACGAGCAGTACTTC | CSVVRGDWPYEQYF
TRBJ2-2 | TRBD1 | NA | TRBV24-1 | TGTGCCACCAGTGATTGGGGCCAGGGGGCAGAAATCGGGGAGCTGTTTTTT | CATSDWGQGAEIGELFF
TRBJ1-6 | TRBD1 | NA | TRBV2 | TGTGCCAGCAGTGTAAATTCCGCCGGACAGGGGAATTCACCCCTCCACTTT | CASSVNSAGQGNSPLHF
TRBJ1-1 | NA | NA | TRBV29-1 | TGCAGCGTTTGGGGCGCGTCTGAAGCTTTCTTT | CSVWGASEAFF
TRBJ2-5 | NA | once | TRBV21-1 | TGTGCCAGCAGCAAACCGAGGACAGGGCGAGAGACCCAGTACTTC | CASSKPRTGRETQYF
TRBJ1-1 | TRBD1 | NA | TRBV5-1 | TGCGCCAGCAGCTTCGGACAGGCCATGAACACTGAAGCTTTCTTT | CASSFGQAMNTEAFF
TRBJ1-1 | NA | once | TRBV29-1 | TGCAGCGTTGGCGGCATCCCCACGCGGGGTATGGATAACACTGAAGCTTTCTTT | CSVGGIPTRGMDNTEAFF
TRBJ1-1 | NA | once | TRBV29-1 | TGCAGCGTTCGGTCAGGGGCGTTCACTGAAGCTTTCTTT | CSVRSGAFTEAFF
TRBJ2-7 | TRBD2 | NA | TRBV7-2 | TGTGCCAGCAGCGCCGGACTAGCGGGAGCCTACGAGCAGTACTTC | CASSAGLAGAYEQYF
TRBJ1-2 | TRBD1 | NA | TRBV7-6 | TGTGCCAGCAGCGCGGGACAGAGCTATGGCTACACCTTC | CASSAGQSYGYTF
TRBJ2-7 | NA | NA | TRBV9 | TGTGCCAGCAGCGGTAGACACTCCTACGAGCAGTACTTC | CASSGRHSYEQYF
TRBJ2-1 | TRBD1 | once | TRBV11-2 | TGTGCCAGCAGCACGGGACAGGGTACGTACAATGAGCAGTTCTTC | CASSTGQGTYNEQFF
TRBJ2-1 | TRBD1 | once | TRBV3-1/TRBV3-2 | TGTGCCAGCAGCGCCTACAGGGGCGATGAGCAGTTCTTC | CASSAYRGDEQFF
TRBJ2-3 | NA | NA | TRBV5-6 | TGTGCCAGCAGCTTAGGTCAGACTAGCACAGATACGCAGTATTTT | CASSLGQTSTDTQYF
TRBJ1-1 | NA | NA | TRBV2 | TGTGCCAGCAGTGCTGGGGCCAGGCGACACACTGAAGCTTTCTTT | CASSAGARRHTEAFF
TRBJ2-2 | NA | NA | TRBV24-1 | TGTGCCACCGCCAACGCCGGGTCCGGGGAGCTGTTTTTT | CATANAGSGELFF
TRBJ2-1 | NA | NA | TRBV11-3 | TGTGCCAGCAGCCTACAGGTGAACAATGAGCAGTTCTTC | CASSLQVNNEQFF